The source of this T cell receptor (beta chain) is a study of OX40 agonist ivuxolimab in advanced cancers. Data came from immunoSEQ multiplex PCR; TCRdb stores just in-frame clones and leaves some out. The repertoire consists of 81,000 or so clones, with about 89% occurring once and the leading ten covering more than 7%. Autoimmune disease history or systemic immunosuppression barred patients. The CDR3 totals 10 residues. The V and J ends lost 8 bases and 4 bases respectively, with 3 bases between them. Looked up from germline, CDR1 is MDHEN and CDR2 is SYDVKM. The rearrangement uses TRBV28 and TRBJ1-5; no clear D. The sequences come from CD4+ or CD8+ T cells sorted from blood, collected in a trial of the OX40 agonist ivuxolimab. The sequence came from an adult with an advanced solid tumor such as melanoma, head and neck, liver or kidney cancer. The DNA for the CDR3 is TGTGCCAGCGGAAATCAGCCCCAGCATTTT. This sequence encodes CASGNQPQHF. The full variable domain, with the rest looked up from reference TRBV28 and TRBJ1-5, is DVKVTQSSRYLVKRTGEKVFLECVQDMDHENMFWYRQDPGLGLRLIYFSYDVKMKEKGDIPEGYSVSREKKERFSLILESASTNQTSMYLCASGNQPQHFGDGTRLSIL.